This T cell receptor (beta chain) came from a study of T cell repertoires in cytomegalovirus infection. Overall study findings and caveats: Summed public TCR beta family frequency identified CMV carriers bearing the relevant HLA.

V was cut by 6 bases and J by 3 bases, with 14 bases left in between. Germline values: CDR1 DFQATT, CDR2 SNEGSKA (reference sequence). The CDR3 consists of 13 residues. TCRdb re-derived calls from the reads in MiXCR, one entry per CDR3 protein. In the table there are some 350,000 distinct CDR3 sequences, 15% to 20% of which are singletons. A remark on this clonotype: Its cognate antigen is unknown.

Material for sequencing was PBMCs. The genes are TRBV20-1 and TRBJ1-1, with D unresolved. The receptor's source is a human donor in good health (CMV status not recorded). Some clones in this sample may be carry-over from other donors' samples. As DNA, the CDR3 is TGCAGTGCAAAGACAAACTGGGACACTGAAGCTTTCTTT. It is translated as CSAKTNWDTEAFF.